A selection of T cell receptor beta chains follows, all from one sample in a study of shared clonotypes between healthy human individuals. Assay used: immunoSEQ multiplex PCR; TCRdb lists only in-frame clones, some missing. Found here are 550,000 to 750,000 clones, roughly 94% of them singletons; the top ten hold approximately 24%. Sample: naive CD8+ T cells sorted from blood. Receptor source: a man aged 25-45 years in good health. CDR3s include the opening cysteine and the closing phenylalanine or tryptophan. Each record gives: clone size, V gene, D gene, J gene, CDR3 protein, CDR3 DNA. D genes are given only for firm matches. A row's size may be missing; if present it is once, few, many or a size class.

>.|TRBV30|.|TRBJ2-7
CAWSSPREKSYEQYF
TGTGCCTGGAGTTCTCCCAGGGAAAAGAGCTACGAGCAGTACTTC
>.|TRBV1|.|TRBJ2-5
CTSSQDNRDQETQYF
TGCACCAGCAGCCAAGATAACAGGGATCAAGAGACCCAGTACTTC
>.|TRBV11-2|TRBD2|TRBJ2-1
CASSSRLAGVNEQFF
TGTGCCAGCAGCTCCAGACTAGCGGGAGTTAATGAGCAGTTCTTC
>.|TRBV7-9|.|TRBJ2-1
CASSFEVNYNEQFF
TGTGCCAGCAGCTTTGAGGTTAATTACAATGAGCAGTTCTTC
>.|TRBV7-6|TRBD1|TRBJ2-3
CASSSRQGKYTDTQYF
TGTGCCAGCAGCTCCAGACAGGGGAAGTACACAGATACGCAGTATTTT
>few|TRBV4-1|TRBD2|TRBJ2-1
CASSQERTSGRGNEQFF
TGCGCCAGCAGCCAAGAAAGGACTAGCGGGAGAGGTAATGAGCAGTTCTTC
>.|TRBV13|TRBD1|TRBJ1-1
CASSLVWFRTGAREDEAFF
TGTGCCAGCAGCTTAGTTTGGTTTCGAACAGGGGCTCGGGAGGATGAAGCTTTCTTT
>.|TRBV7-9|.|TRBJ2-1
CASSLVAGLRYNEQFF
TGTGCCAGCAGCTTAGTCGCGGGGCTCCGCTACAATGAGCAGTTCTTC
>.|TRBV7-9|TRBD2|TRBJ2-7
CASSSPRGGSLDEQYF
TGTGCCAGCAGCTCCCCCCGGGGCGGGAGCCTTGACGAGCAGTACTTC
>few|TRBV27|.|TRBJ1-4
CASSLSPAGLPEKLFF
TGTGCCAGCAGTTTATCTCCGGCAGGACTTCCCGAAAAACTGTTTTTT
>.|TRBV11-2|.|TRBJ2-1
CASSLDRGGGNNEQFF
TGTGCCAGCAGCTTAGATCGGGGCGGAGGGAACAATGAGCAGTTCTTC
>.|TRBV7-2|TRBD2|TRBJ2-7
CASSLVGTSGTSYEQYF
TGTGCCAGCAGCTTAGTTGGGACTAGCGGGACCTCCTACGAGCAGTACTTC
>.|TRBV19|.|TRBJ1-3
CASSPFDASSSGNTIYF
TGTGCCAGTAGCCCCTTCGATGCGTCAAGCTCTGGAAACACCATATATTTT
>.|TRBV6-5|.|TRBJ1-1
CASRSPGSNTEAFF
TGTGCCAGCAGGAGCCCGGGATCGAACACTGAAGCTTTCTTT
>.|TRBV7-6|TRBD2|TRBJ2-3
CASTLAGERGTQYF
TGTGCCAGCACCCTAGCGGGTGAACGAGGCACGCAGTATTTT
>.|TRBV5-8|.|TRBJ2-1
CASSPMTSEQFF
TGTGCCAGCAGCCCGATGACCTCGGAGCAGTTCTTC
>.|TRBV10-1|TRBD1|TRBJ2-3
CASNSGTGGWDTQYF
TGCGCCAGCAACTCCGGGACAGGGGGCTGGGATACGCAGTATTTT
>.|TRBV6-5|TRBD1|TRBJ2-7
CASSYGTGLYEQYF
TGTGCCAGCAGTTACGGGACAGGGCTCTACGAGCAGTACTTC
>.|TRBV5-6|TRBD1|TRBJ2-3
CASMTGATDTQYF
TGTGCCAGCATGACAGGGGCAACAGATACGCAGTATTTT
>.|TRBV29-1|.|TRBJ2-1
CSGKRASSYNEQFF
TGCAGCGGGAAGCGGGCGAGCTCCTACAATGAGCAGTTCTTC
>.|TRBV5-1|TRBD1|TRBJ2-7
CASSPDLRGQGYEQYF
TGCGCCAGCAGTCCGGACCTAAGGGGACAGGGGTACGAGCAGTACTTC
>once|TRBV13|.|TRBJ2-1
CASSFHRDNEQFF
TGTGCCAGCAGCTTTCACAGAGACAATGAGCAGTTCTTC
>.|TRBV5-1|TRBD1|TRBJ1-1
CASSLKGTDMNTEAFF
TGCGCCAGCAGCTTGAAGGGGACAGACATGAACACTGAAGCTTTCTTT
>.|TRBV9|TRBD2|TRBJ2-1
CASSVALAGDEFF
TGTGCCAGCAGCGTAGCCCTAGCGGGAGATGAGTTCTTC
>.|TRBV27|TRBD2|TRBJ2-1
CASRTGGSSYNEQFF
TGTGCCAGCAGGACGGGGGGTAGCTCCTACAATGAGCAGTTCTTC
>.|TRBV9|TRBD1|TRBJ1-4
CASSVQGGPNEKLFF
TGTGCCAGCAGCGTCCAGGGGGGGCCCAATGAAAAACTGTTTTTT
>.|TRBV5-1|.|TRBJ2-3
CASSPPPRRTDTQYF
TGCGCCAGCAGCCCACCCCCGCGGCGCACAGATACGCAGTATTTT
>.|TRBV7-2|.|TRBJ1-5
CASSSPGHNQPQHF
TGTGCCAGCAGCTCCCCCGGCCACAATCAGCCCCAGCATTTT
>once|TRBV5-1|.|TRBJ2-1
CASDEESSYNEQFF
TGCGCCAGCGATGAAGAGAGCTCCTACAATGAGCAGTTCTTC
>.|TRBV18|.|TRBJ2-7
CASSPPPDESPLSYEQYF
TGTGCCAGCTCACCACCCCCTGACGAGAGTCCTCTCTCCTACGAGCAGTACTTC
>.|TRBV6-1|TRBD1|TRBJ2-1
CASSEETGSYNEQFF
TGTGCCAGCAGTGAGGAGACAGGGTCCTACAATGAGCAGTTCTTC
>.|TRBV19|TRBD2|TRBJ2-7
CASSMGRGGPYEQYF
TGTGCCAGTAGTATGGGGCGGGGGGGCCCCTACGAGCAGTACTTC
>.|TRBV7-9|TRBD1|TRBJ1-1
CASSLSMGQGIGAFF
TGTGCCAGCAGCTTATCGATGGGACAGGGGATCGGAGCTTTCTTT
>.|TRBV5-1|.|TRBJ2-7
CASNEGVGYEQYF
TGCGCCAGCAACGAGGGGGTGGGGTACGAGCAGTACTTC
>.|TRBV9|.|TRBJ1-4
CASSPGFGENEKLFF
TGTGCCAGCAGCCCGGGTTTCGGGGAGAATGAAAAACTGTTTTTT
>.|TRBV5-1|TRBD2|TRBJ2-1
CASSLDKLAGPYNEQFF
TGCGCCAGCAGCTTGGATAAACTAGCGGGCCCCTACAATGAGCAGTTCTTC
>.|TRBV28|.|TRBJ1-4
CASSLALGPDRQANEKLFF
TGTGCCAGCAGTTTAGCATTAGGGCCCGATCGACAGGCTAATGAAAAACTGTTTTTT
>.|TRBV7-3|.|TRBJ2-1
CASSLESEYDEQFF
TGTGCCAGCAGCTTAGAGTCAGAGTATGATGAGCAGTTCTTC
>.|TRBV30|.|TRBJ1-1
CAWDQGSTEAFF
TGTGCCTGGGACCAGGGGTCCACTGAAGCTTTCTTT
>.|TRBV6-1|TRBD2|TRBJ2-1
CASSEARTSEYNEQFF
TGTGCCAGCAGTGAAGCGAGGACTAGCGAGTACAATGAGCAGTTCTTC
>.|TRBV2|.|TRBJ2-5
CASRTVPETQYF
TGTGCCAGCCGGACAGTTCCAGAGACCCAGTACTTC
>.|TRBV19|.|TRBJ2-4
CASKSPYTQYF
TGTGCCAGTAAATCCCCGTATACTCAGTACTTC
>.|TRBV30|.|TRBJ2-3
CAWSVGSSSTDTQYF
TGTGCCTGGAGTGTGGGGAGTTCGAGCACAGATACGCAGTATTTT
>.|TRBV6-5|.|TRBJ2-1
CASSLGGDNEQFF
TGTGCCAGCAGCTTAGGGGGGGACAATGAGCAGTTCTTC
>.|TRBV11-2|.|TRBJ2-3
CASRGERWADTQYF
TGTGCCAGCAGAGGTGAGAGATGGGCAGATACGCAGTATTTT
>.|TRBV27|.|TRBJ1-4
CASRDGPYSNEKLFF
TGTGCCAGCAGAGACGGACCTTATTCTAATGAAAAACTGTTTTTT
>.|TRBV5-6|.|TRBJ2-7
CASSQDYEQYF
TGTGCCAGCAGCCAGGACTACGAGCAGTACTTC